What follows are 2 T cell receptor beta chains derived from one specimen sequenced in a study of T cell repertoires in ileal Crohn's disease. This table comes from immunoSEQ multiplex PCR, and its TCRdb copy is limited to in-frame clones, with some not included. This table has some 4,500 clones, 76% appearing once. Sequenced material: ileal tissue. Receptors originate from an adult with Crohn's disease.

On this clone itself: Other DNA variants within this sample encode the same CDR3. The rearrangement uses TRBV4-1 and TRBJ2-1; the D gene is possibly TRBD1 (6 bases). Germline values: CDR1 MGHRA, CDR2 YSYEKL. This CDR3 has 15 residues. The V and J ends lost 1 base and 2 bases respectively, with 9 bases between them. The CDR3, as DNA: TGCGCCAGCAGCCAAGGGGGGCTGGCCTACAATGAGCAGTTCTTC. Protein product: CASSQGGLAYNEQFF.

The chain uses TRBV6-5 and TRBJ1-6, with 7 bases matching TRBD1. Germline CDR1 reads MNHEY; CDR2 reads SVGAGI. Germline trimming cut 6 bases from V and 10 bases from J; bases unmatched to any gene: 12. The CDR3 loop spans 15 amino acids. The CDR3 bases are TGTGCCAGCAGGATACCGGGACAGCCGTCATCACCCCTCCACTTT. It yields the protein CASRIPGQPSSPLHF.